A single sample is the source of the 17 T cell receptor beta chains below, sequenced in a study of T cell responses to AZD1222 COVID-19 vaccine. Generated by immunoSEQ multiplex PCR, the TCRdb table keeps only in-frame clones and is missing some. The sample lists 95,000 to 100,000 clones; roughly nine tenths were seen once. The sample was peripheral blood, taken on day 0 of AZD1222 vaccination. Receptor source: an adult in good health.

The chain employs TRBV5-1 and TRBJ1-2, with 8 nucleotides matching TRBD1. CDR3 size: 14 residues. Losses at the gene ends were 1 base for V and 6 bases for J; bases not matched to a gene: 5. CDR1 is SGHRS and CDR2 is YFSETQ in the germline V gene. CDR3 protein: CASSLSGQADGYTF. The CDR3 DNA reads as TGCGCCAGCAGCTTGTCGGGACAGGCCGATGGCTACACCTTC.

V is TRBV12-3 or TRBV12-4 and J is TRBJ2-7, with 8 positions matching TRBD1. The CDR3 sequence is 13 residues long. V lost 1 base and J lost 9; bases outside the gene matches: 5. The CDR3 region has the DNA TGTGCCAGCAGTTTAGTTCGTGGGACAGGGCAGTACTTC. Translating gives CASSLVRGTGQYF.

The chain combines TRBV3-1 (or the pseudogene TRBV3-2) with TRBJ1-3, with D hard to call. Trimming removed 0 bases at V and 0 bases at J, with 3 bases between. The CDR3 spans 14 residues. Germline V gives CDR1 LGHDT, CDR2 YNNKEL (reference sequence). Written as DNA, the CDR3 is TGTGCCAGCAGCCAAGAGGGCTCTGGAAACACCATATATTTT. Amino acid sequence: CASSQEGSGNTIYF.

The chain has TRBV7-9 and TRBJ1-5, with D possibly matching TRBD1 (6 bases). With 5 bases removed from V and 4 bases from J, the gap between germline ends came to 12 bases. The CDR3 extends over 14 amino acids. Germline CDR1 is SEHNR and CDR2 is FQNEAQ (reference sequence). The CDR3 DNA is TGTGCCAGCAGCAAACAGGGCCCGAATCAGCCCCAGCATTTT. Protein: CASSKQGPNQPQHF. Full variable domain (remainder filled in from reference TRBV7-9 and TRBJ1-5): DTGVSQNPRHKITKRGQNVTFRCDPISEHNRLYWYRQTLGQGPEFLTYFQNEAQLEKSRLLSDRFSAERPKGSFSTLEIQRTEQGDSAMYLCASSKQGPNQPQHFGDGTRLSIL.

The genes are TRBV11-2 and TRBJ2-3; 11 nucleotides agree with TRBD2. Germline CDR1 is SGHAT and CDR2 is FQNNGV. V trimming: 4 bases; J trimming: 6 bases; junction bases outside the gene matches: 12. The CDR3 loop spans 17 amino acids. This CDR3 reads CASSWGDSGGVGDTQYF. CDR3 DNA sequence: TGTGCCAGCAGCTGGGGCGATAGCGGGGGGGTAGGGGATACGCAGTATTTT.

The V gene is TRBV5-1, the J gene TRBJ2-3; D is perhaps TRBD1 (6 bases). The CDR3 loop spans 14 amino acids. The germline CDR1 and CDR2 sequences are SGHRS and YFSETQ. Trimming left V 4 bases short and J 5 bases short, with 14 bases between. In DNA, the CDR3 is TGCGCCAGCAGCATCAGGGGTCCGGAAGATACGCAGTATTTT. Amino acids: CASSIRGPEDTQYF.

The gene calls are TRBV28 and TRBJ1-5; the D is unclear. Trimming removed 5 bases at V and 6 bases at J, with 5 bases between. CDR1 MDHEN and CDR2 SYDVKM come from the germline V gene. This CDR3 is 11 amino acids long. CDR3 amino acids: CASSTSQPQHF. CDR3 bases: TGTGCCAGCAGTACGAGTCAGCCCCAGCATTTT.

The rearrangement uses TRBV28 and TRBJ2-7; possibly TRBD1 for D (6 bases). Germline lookup yields CDR1 MDHEN and CDR2 SYDVKM. V shed 3 bases and J shed 1 base, with 16 bases lying between them. The CDR3 sequence is 16 residues long. In DNA, the CDR3 is TGTGCCAGCAGTTTTAGCACAGGGTATAATTCCTACGAGCAGTACTTC. This gives the protein CASSFSTGYNSYEQYF.

The chain couples TRBV4-1 to TRBJ2-7, with 9 bases identical to TRBD1. This CDR3 is built from 15 residues. The germline gives CDR1 MGHRA, CDR2 YSYEKL. V lost 5 bases to trimming and J lost 3 bases; unmatched junction nucleotides: 8. As DNA, the CDR3 is TGCGCCAGCAGCTTTAGGGACAGGGACCTCTACGAGCAGTACTTC. The encoded protein is CASSFRDRDLYEQYF.

This sequence joins TRBV19 and TRBJ1-5; no firm D call. CDR1 is LNHDA and CDR2 is SQIVND in the germline V gene (reference sequence). This CDR3 has 13 residues. The V end lost 5 bases, the J end lost 7 bases, and 12 bases lay between the germline ends. The CDR3 reads CASSPSHQQPQHF. The CDR3 DNA is TGTGCCAGTAGTCCCAGCCACCAACAGCCCCAGCATTTT.

The rearrangement uses TRBV10-3 and TRBJ1-4; D not certain. Germline assignment: CDR1 ENHRY and CDR2 SYGVKD. The CDR3 length is 14 residues. V dropped 11 bases and J dropped 3 bases, with 16 bases sitting between them. For the CDR3, the DNA is TGTGCCCCCCCAGGAGGGCTTGCTAATGAAAAACTGTTTTTT. Translating it yields CAPPGGLANEKLFF.

This clone has a handful of counts. The V call is TRBV5-1, the J call TRBJ1-1; D is undetermined. Germline V lookup: CDR1 SGHRS, CDR2 YFSETQ. CDR3 size: 15 residues. With 0 bases removed from V and 0 bases from J, the gap between germline ends came to 9 bases. CDR3 sequence: CASSLAPEMNTEAFF. DNA for the CDR3: TGCGCCAGCAGCTTGGCCCCGGAAATGAACACTGAAGCTTTCTTT.

V and J are TRBV2 and TRBJ1-1, with D perhaps TRBD1 (6 bases). In germline, CDR1 is SNHLY, CDR2 FYNNEI. This CDR3 region has 12 residues. Trimming shortened V by 7 bases and J by 1 base, and 7 bases separated the two germline ends. The DNA for the CDR3 is TGTGCCAGCAACAGGGAGAACACTGAAGCTTTCTTT. Its protein is CASNRENTEAFF.

This chain links TRBV6-5 with TRBJ1-1; maybe TRBD1 (6 bases). The germline CDR1 and CDR2 sequences are MNHEY and SVGAGI. The CDR3 runs 13 residues. V was clipped by 2 bases and J by 5 bases, with 9 bases between them. The CDR3 spells CASSYPGETEAFF. The DNA for the CDR3 is TGTGCCAGCAGTTACCCAGGGGAGACTGAAGCTTTCTTT.

In DNA form, the CDR3 reads TGTGCCAGCCGCATTGGGGATAGCCTTGCCGACTACGAGCAGTACTTC. Translating gives CASRIGDSLADYEQYF. The chain uses TRBV7-2 and TRBJ2-7; no definite D call. This CDR3 is built from 16 residues. Trimming removed 8 bases at V and 3 bases at J, with 23 bases between. Germline V gene lookup returns CDR1 SGHTA and CDR2 FQGNSA.

The V and J genes are TRBV2 and TRBJ1-1, with unresolved D. V shed 8 bases and J shed 5 bases, with 12 bases lying between them. The CDR3 is 12 amino acids. The V gene's germline CDR1 is SNHLY and CDR2 FYNNEI. CDR3 nucleotide sequence: TGTGCCAGCCGACCGGATAGGACTGAAGCTTTCTTT. Translating it yields CASRPDRTEAFF.

The chain is built from TRBV2 and TRBJ1-6; unclear D gene. The germline V gene encodes CDR1 SNHLY and CDR2 FYNNEI. The CDR3 runs 15 residues. V lost 4 bases to trimming and J lost 4 bases, with 11 bases between them. The CDR3 here is CASSVEQAYNSPLHF. As DNA, the CDR3 is TGTGCCAGCAGTGTCGAGCAAGCTTATAATTCACCCCTCCACTTT.